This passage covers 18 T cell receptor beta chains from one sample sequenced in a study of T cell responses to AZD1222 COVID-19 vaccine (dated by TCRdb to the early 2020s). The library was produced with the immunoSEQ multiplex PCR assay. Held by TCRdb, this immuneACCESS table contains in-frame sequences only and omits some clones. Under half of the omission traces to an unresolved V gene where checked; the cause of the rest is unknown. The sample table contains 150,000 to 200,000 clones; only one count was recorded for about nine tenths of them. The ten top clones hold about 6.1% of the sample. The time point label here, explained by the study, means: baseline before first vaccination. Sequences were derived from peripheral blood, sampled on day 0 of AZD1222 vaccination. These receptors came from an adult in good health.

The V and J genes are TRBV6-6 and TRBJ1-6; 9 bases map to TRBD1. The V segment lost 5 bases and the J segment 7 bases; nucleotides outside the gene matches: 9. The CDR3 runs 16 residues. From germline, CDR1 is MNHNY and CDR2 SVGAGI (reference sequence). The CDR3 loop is CASSTPTGGINSPLHF. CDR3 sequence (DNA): TGTGCCAGCAGTACTCCGACAGGGGGGATCAATTCACCCCTCCACTTT.

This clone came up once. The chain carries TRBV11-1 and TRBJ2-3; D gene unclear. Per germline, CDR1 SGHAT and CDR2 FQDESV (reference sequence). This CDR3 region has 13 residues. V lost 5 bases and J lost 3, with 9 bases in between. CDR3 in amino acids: CASSPLITDTQYF. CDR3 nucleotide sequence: TGTGCCAGCAGCCCCCTCATTACAGATACGCAGTATTTT.

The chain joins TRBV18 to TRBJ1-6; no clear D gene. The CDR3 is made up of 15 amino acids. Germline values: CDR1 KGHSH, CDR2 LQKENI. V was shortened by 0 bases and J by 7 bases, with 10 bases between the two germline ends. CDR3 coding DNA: TGTGCCAGCTCACCACCAGGAGAGCAAAATTCACCCCTCCACTTT. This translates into CASSPPGEQNSPLHF.

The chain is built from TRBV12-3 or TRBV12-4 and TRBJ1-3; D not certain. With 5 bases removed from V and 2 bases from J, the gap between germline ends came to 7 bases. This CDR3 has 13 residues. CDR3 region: CASSPGTGNTIYF. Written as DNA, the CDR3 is TGTGCCAGCAGTCCCGGGACTGGAAACACCATATATTTT.

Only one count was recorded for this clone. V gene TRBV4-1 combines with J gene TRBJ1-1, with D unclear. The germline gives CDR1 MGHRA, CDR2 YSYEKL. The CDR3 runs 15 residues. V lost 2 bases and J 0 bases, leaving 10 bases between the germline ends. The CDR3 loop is CASSQTNPMNTEAFF. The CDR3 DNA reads TGCGCCAGCAGCCAAACCAACCCTATGAACACTGAAGCTTTCTTT.

For the CDR3, the DNA is TGTGCCAGCAGCTTAGACACGGGAGCGCGAAAAAACATTCAGTACTTC. Protein sequence: CASSLDTGARKNIQYF. V gene TRBV7-2 combines with J gene TRBJ2-4, with D tentatively TRBD2 (6 bases). CDR1 SGHTA and CDR2 FQGNSA come from the germline V gene. The V and J ends lost 1 base and 4 bases respectively, with 14 bases between them. The CDR3 is 16 residues long.

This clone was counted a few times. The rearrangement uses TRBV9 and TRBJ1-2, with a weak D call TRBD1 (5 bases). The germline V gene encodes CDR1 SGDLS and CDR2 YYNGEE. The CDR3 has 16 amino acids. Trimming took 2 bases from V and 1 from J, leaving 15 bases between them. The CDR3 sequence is CASSVMSQGYNYGYTF. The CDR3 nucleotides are TGTGCCAGCAGCGTTATGAGCCAGGGATATAACTATGGCTACACCTTC.

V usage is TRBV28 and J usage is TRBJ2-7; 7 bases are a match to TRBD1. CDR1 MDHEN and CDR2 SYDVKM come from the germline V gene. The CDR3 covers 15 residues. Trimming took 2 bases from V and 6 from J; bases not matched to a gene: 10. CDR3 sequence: CASSLGTGAGFEQYF. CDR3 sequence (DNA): TGTGCCAGCAGTTTAGGCACAGGGGCAGGCTTCGAGCAGTACTTC.

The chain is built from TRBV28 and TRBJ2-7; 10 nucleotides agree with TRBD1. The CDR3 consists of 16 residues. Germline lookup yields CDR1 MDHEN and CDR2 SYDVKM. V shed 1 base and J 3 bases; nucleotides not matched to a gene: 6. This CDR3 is CASSLYRDRGFYEQYF. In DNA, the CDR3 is TGTGCCAGCAGTTTATACCGGGACAGGGGCTTCTACGAGCAGTACTTC.

CDR3 protein: CASSQELGPHNEQFF. DNA of the CDR3: TGTGCCAGCAGCCAAGAGTTGGGGCCCCACAATGAGCAGTTCTTC. V gene TRBV3-1 (or the pseudogene TRBV3-2) combines with J gene TRBJ2-1; weak D call: TRBD1 (5 bases). With 0 bases removed from V and 5 bases from J, the gap between germline ends came to 11 bases. The CDR3 extends over 15 amino acids. The germline gives CDR1 LGHDT, CDR2 YNNKEL (reference sequence).

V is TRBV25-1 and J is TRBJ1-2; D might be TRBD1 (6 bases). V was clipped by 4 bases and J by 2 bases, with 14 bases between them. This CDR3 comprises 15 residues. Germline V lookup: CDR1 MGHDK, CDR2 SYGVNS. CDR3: CASSAGTGQNYGYTF. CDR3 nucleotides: TGTGCCAGCAGTGCGGGGACCGGACAGAACTATGGCTACACCTTC.

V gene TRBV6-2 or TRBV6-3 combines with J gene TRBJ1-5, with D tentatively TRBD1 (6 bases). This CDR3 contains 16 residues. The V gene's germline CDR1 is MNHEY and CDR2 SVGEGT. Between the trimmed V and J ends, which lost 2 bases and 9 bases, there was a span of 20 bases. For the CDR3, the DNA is TGTGCCAGCAGTTACGTCGCAGGGGCGCCGGGGTGGCCCCAGCATTTT. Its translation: CASSYVAGAPGWPQHF.

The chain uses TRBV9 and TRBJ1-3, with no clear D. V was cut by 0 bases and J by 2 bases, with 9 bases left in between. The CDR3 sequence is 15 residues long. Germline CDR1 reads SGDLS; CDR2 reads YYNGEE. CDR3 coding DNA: TGTGCCAGCAGCGTAGGTGGGGATGCTGGAAACACCATATATTTT. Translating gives CASSVGGDAGNTIYF.

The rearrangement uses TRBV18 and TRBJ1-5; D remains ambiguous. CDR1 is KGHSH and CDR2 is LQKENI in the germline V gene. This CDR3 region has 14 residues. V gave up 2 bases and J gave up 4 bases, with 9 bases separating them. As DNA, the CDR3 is TGTGCCAGCTCACCAACGGCACCAAATCAGCCCCAGCATTTT. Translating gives CASSPTAPNQPQHF.

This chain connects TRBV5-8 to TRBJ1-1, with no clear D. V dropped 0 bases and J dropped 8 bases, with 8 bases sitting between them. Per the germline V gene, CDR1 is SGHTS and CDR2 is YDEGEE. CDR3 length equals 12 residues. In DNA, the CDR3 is TGTGCCAGCAGCTTGGATTCCAAGGAAGCTTTCTTT. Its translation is CASSLDSKEAFF.

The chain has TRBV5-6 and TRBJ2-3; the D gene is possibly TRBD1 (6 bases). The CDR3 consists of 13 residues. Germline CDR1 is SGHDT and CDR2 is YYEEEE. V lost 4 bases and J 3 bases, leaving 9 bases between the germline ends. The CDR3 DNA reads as TGTGCCAGCAGCCAACAGGGAACAGATACGCAGTATTTT. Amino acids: CASSQQGTDTQYF.

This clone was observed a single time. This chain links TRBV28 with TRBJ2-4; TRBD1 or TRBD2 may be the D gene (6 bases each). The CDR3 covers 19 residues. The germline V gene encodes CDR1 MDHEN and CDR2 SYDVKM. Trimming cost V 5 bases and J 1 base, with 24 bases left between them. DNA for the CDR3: TGTGCCAGCAGTATTCCCGGGAGAGAGGGGGGATGGGCCAAAAACATTCAGTACTTC. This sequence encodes CASSIPGREGGWAKNIQYF.

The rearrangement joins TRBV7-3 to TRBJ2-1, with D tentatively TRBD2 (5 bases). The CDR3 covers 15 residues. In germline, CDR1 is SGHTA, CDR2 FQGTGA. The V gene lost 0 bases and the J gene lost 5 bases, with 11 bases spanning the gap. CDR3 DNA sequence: TGTGCCAGCAGCTTAACCAGCGGTAAAAACAATGAGCAGTTCTTC. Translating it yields CASSLTSGKNNEQFF.